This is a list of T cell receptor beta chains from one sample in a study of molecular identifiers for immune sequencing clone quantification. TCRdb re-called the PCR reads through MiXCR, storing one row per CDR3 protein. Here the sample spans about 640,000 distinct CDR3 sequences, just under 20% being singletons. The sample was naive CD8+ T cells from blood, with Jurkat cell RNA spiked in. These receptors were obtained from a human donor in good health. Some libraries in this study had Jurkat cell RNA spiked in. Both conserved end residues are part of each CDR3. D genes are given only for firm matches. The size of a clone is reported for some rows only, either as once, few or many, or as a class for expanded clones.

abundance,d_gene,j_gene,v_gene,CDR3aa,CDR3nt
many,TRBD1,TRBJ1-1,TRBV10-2,CASSEGTGLEAFF,TGCGCCAGCAGTGAAGGGACAGGCCTTGAAGCTTTCTTT
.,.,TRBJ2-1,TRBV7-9,CASSSPRVGLNNEQFF,TGTGCCAGCAGCTCGCCAAGGGTGGGGCTTAACAATGAGCAGTTCTTC
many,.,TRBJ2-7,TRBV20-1,CSVWWGSSYEQYF,TGCAGTGTTTGGTGGGGGAGCAGCTACGAGCAGTACTTC
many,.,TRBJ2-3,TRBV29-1,CSVEIAADTQYF,TGCAGCGTTGAGATTGCCGCAGATACGCAGTATTTT
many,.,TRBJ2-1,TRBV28,CASRPASYNEQFF,TGTGCCAGCAGACCCGCCTCCTACAATGAGCAGTTCTTC
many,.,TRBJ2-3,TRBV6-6,CASSLGVWTTDSQYF,TGTGCCAGCAGTTTGGGGGTGTGGACTACAGATTCGCAGTATTTT
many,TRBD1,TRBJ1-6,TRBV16,CASSLGQGTSPLHF,TGTGCCAGCAGCCTTGGACAGGGGACTTCACCCCTCCACTTT
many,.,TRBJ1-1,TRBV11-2,CASSLTVTEAFF,TGTGCCAGCAGCTTGACAGTTACTGAAGCTTTCTTT
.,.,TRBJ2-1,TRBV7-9,CASNPQAKEQFF,TGTGCCAGCAACCCACAGGCAAAGGAGCAGTTCTTC
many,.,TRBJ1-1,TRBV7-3,CASSLGPENTEAFF,TGTGCCAGCAGCTTAGGGCCAGAGAACACTGAAGCTTTCTTT
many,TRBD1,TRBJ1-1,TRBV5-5,CASVLLPPGQGASGEAFF,TGTGCCAGCGTATTGCTACCACCGGGACAGGGGGCAAGTGGTGAAGCTTTCTTT
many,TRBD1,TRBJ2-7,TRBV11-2,CASSFGTEGYEQYF,TGTGCCAGCAGCTTCGGGACAGAAGGCTACGAGCAGTACTTC
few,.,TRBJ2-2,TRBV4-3,CASSQAKGPAGELFF,TGCGCCAGCAGCCAAGCAAAGGGCCCTGCCGGGGAGCTGTTTTTT
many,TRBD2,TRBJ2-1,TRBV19,CATTLAGGPYNEQFF,TGTGCCACGACTCTAGCGGGAGGGCCGTACAATGAGCAGTTCTTC
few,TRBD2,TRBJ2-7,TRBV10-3,CAISEEAGEYEQYF,TGTGCCATCAGTGAGGAGGCGGGGGAATACGAGCAGTACTTC
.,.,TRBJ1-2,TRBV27,CASSALALANYGYAF,TGTGCCAGCAGTGCCCTGGCCCTAGCTAACTATGGCTACGCCTTC
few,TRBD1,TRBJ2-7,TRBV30,CAWSTTGTGGEQYF,TGTGCCTGGAGTACGACCGGGACAGGGGGCGAGCAGTACTTC
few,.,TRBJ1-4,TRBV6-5,CASSLVPSGKLFF,TGTGCCAGCAGTTTGGTGCCTTCTGGAAAACTGTTTTTT
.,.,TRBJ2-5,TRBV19,CASSISFSGTETQYF,TGTGCCAGTAGTATTAGTTTCTCTGGGACAGAGACCCAGTACTTC